These 21 T cell receptor beta chains were all obtained from the same sample, sequenced in a study of beta chain features in type 1 diabetes. The whole isolated RNA underwent reverse transcription, so sequencing captured expressed TCRB transcripts. The data were produced by immunoSEQ multiplex PCR, yet TCRdb's version contains in-frame clones alone and is incomplete. The table records approximately 140,000 clones, about 7.1% of them present only once. The source material was central memory CD4+ T cells from blood. Receptors originate from a young woman in good health.

This clone was picked up a small number of times. Here the CDR3 reads CASRGLAGGHGEQFF. DNA of the CDR3: TGTGCCAGCAGGGGCCTAGCGGGAGGACATGGTGAGCAGTTCTTC. This chain joins TRBV7-8 and TRBJ2-1; 11 bases align to TRBD2. This CDR3 is 15 amino acids long. The V gene's germline CDR1 is SGHVS and CDR2 FQNEAQ. The trim removed 6 bases at V and 9 bases at J, leaving 10 bases unmatched.

As to this clone: Other DNA sequences in this specimen translate into the identical CDR3. V and J are TRBV19 and TRBJ2-7, with D perhaps matching TRBD1 (5 bases). Trimming pared 8 bases from V and 3 bases from J, leaving 14 bases between. This CDR3 has 13 amino acids. Germline values: CDR1 LNHDA, CDR2 SQIVND (reference sequence). For the CDR3, the DNA is TGTGCCAGTGCTGACAGAGCTGGCTACGAGCAGTACTTC. Encoded protein: CASADRAGYEQYF. The variable domain in full, completed from reference TRBV19 and TRBJ2-7, reads DGGITQSPKYLFRKEGQNVTLSCEQNLNHDAMYWYRQDPGQGLRLIYYSQIVNDFQKGDIAEGYSVSREKKESFPLTVTSAQKNPTAFYLCASADRAGYEQYFGPGTRLTVT.

This rearrangement joins TRBV11-2 to TRBJ1-2, with TRBD1 identical over 8 bases. This CDR3 contains 14 residues. The V gene's germline CDR1 is SGHAT and CDR2 FQNNGV. The J segment lost 5 bases and the V segment lost 0 bases, leaving 2 bases of the junction unmatched. The CDR3 region is CASSLDTGGYGYTF. The CDR3 DNA is TGTGCCAGCAGCTTAGACACAGGGGGGTATGGCTACACCTTC.

This clone was seen more than once but under ten times. The CDR3 loop reads CASSSGQGVMSNQPQHF. CDR3 in DNA: TGTGCCAGCAGTTCAGGACAGGGTGTTATGAGCAATCAGCCCCAGCATTTT. The chain employs TRBV28 and TRBJ1-5, with 8 bases identical to TRBD1. The CDR3 runs to 17 residues. Germline assignment: CDR1 MDHEN and CDR2 SYDVKM. V shed 4 bases, J shed 1 base, and the junction held 9 bases outside the gene matches.

The J gene is TRBJ1-5, the V gene TRBV9; TRBD1 is a possible D gene (6 bases). Germline CDR1 reads SGDLS; CDR2 reads YYNGEE. The CDR3 spans 14 residues. The V gene lost 5 bases and the J gene lost 0 bases, with 9 bases spanning the gap. CDR3 protein: CASSGQLSNQPQHF. CDR3 DNA sequence: TGTGCCAGCAGTGGACAGCTTAGCAATCAGCCCCAGCATTTT.

This clone showed up just a few times. The chain joins TRBV7-2 to TRBJ2-1, with 11 positions matching TRBD2. Germline loops: CDR1 SGHTA, CDR2 FQGNSA. The V gene end was trimmed by 5 bases and the J gene end by 5 bases; junction bases not matched to a gene: 11. This CDR3 is 17 amino acids long. The CDR3 DNA reads TGTGCCAGCAGCCCTCGGACTAGCGGGTTCTCAAACAATGAGCAGTTCTTC. Translation: CASSPRTSGFSNNEQFF.

The rearrangement joins TRBV27 to TRBJ2-1; 7 bases map to TRBD2. Germline CDR1 and CDR2: MNHEY and SMNVEV (reference sequence). This CDR3 is built from 19 residues. Trimming at V came to 3 bases and at J to 4 bases, leaving 18 bases not matched to a gene. The CDR3 region is CASSFFGLPGGGPYNEQFF. CDR3 nucleotides: TGTGCCAGCAGTTTCTTCGGACTACCTGGGGGGGGACCATACAATGAGCAGTTCTTC.

This clone turned up a few times. The chain recombines TRBV30 with TRBJ1-3; 7 nucleotides match TRBD1. After removal of 3 bases from V and 2 bases from J, the junction contained 4 bases not matched to a gene. The CDR3 contains 14 residues. The germline V gene has CDR1 GTSNPN and CDR2 SVGIG (reference sequence). CDR3 region: CAWRKTGTGNTIYF. The CDR3, as DNA: TGTGCCTGGAGGAAGACAGGGACTGGAAACACCATATATTTT.

The V and J genes are TRBV7-6 and TRBJ2-5; TRBD2 agrees at 9 bases. The germline V gene has CDR1 SGHVS and CDR2 FNYEAQ. Losses at the gene ends were 4 bases for V and 2 bases for J; bases not matched to a gene: 8. The CDR3 contains 16 residues. The CDR3 is CASSSMTSGNQETQYF. The CDR3 bases are TGTGCCAGCAGCTCGATGACTAGCGGAAATCAAGAGACCCAGTACTTC.

This clone was detected a few times. This chain links TRBV11-2 with TRBJ1-2; D perhaps matches TRBD1 (6 bases). V was shortened by 1 base and J by 2 bases, with 14 bases between the two germline ends. CDR3 length equals 16 residues. The germline V gene encodes CDR1 SGHAT and CDR2 FQNNGV. The CDR3 DNA is TGTGCCAGCAGCTTAGTTCCTCAAACAGGGAACTATGGCTACACCTTC. This translates into CASSLVPQTGNYGYTF.

Comment on this clone: Just one base apart from a much larger clone, this may be a read error. Other DNA sequences in the same sample also yield this CDR3. The chain links TRBV7-2 to TRBJ2-7; 8 nucleotides agree with TRBD1. J lost 7 bases, V lost 9 bases, and 11 bases had no gene match. The CDR3 covers 13 residues. Per the germline V gene, CDR1 is SGHTA and CDR2 is FQGNSA. CDR3 loop: CASSPGQGREQYF. The CDR3 DNA sequence: TGTGCCAGTAGCCCCGGACAGGGTAGAGAGCAGTACTTC.

Points on this clone: The same CDR3 is also encoded by other DNA sequences in this sample. V usage is TRBV6-5 and J usage is TRBJ2-1, with a possible D match to TRBD2 (5 bases). Germline assignment: CDR1 MNHEY and CDR2 SVGAGI. V lost 2 bases and J lost 0, with 8 bases in between. The CDR3 totals 15 residues. The chain's CDR3 is CASSYVSGSYNEQFF. CDR3 nucleotide sequence: TGTGCCAGCAGTTACGTGAGCGGCTCCTACAATGAGCAGTTCTTC.

The chain links TRBV28 to TRBJ1-2, with 7 bases that match TRBD1. Trimming removed 9 bases from V and 10 bases from J; junction bases left unmatched: 5. The CDR3 extends over 10 amino acids. The germline gives CDR1 MDHEN, CDR2 SYDVKM. The DNA of the CDR3 is TGTGCCAGGGGGACAGACGACTACACCTTC. The encoded protein is CARGTDDYTF.

The chain has TRBV19 and TRBJ1-2, with D tentatively TRBD1 (5 bases). This CDR3 region has 13 residues. Germline CDR1 reads LNHDA; CDR2 reads SQIVND (reference sequence). Trimming took 4 bases from V and 7 from J, leaving 13 bases between them. CDR3 region: CASSTRQGFGYTF. In DNA form, the CDR3 reads TGTGCCAGTAGTACCCGGCAGGGATTTGGCTACACCTTC.

The rearrangement joins TRBV5-1 to TRBJ2-1, with 10 bases lining up with TRBD1. Looked up from germline, CDR1 is SGHRS and CDR2 is YFSETQ. The CDR3 is made up of 16 amino acids. Unmatched junction bases numbered 4, after V lost 0 bases and J lost 4 bases. The CDR3 protein is CASSLGWTGGYNEQFF. For the CDR3, the DNA is TGCGCCAGCAGCTTGGGGTGGACAGGGGGGTACAATGAGCAGTTCTTC.

This chain joins TRBV7-2 and TRBJ2-7; 7 nucleotides align to TRBD1. Germline loops: CDR1 SGHTA, CDR2 FQGNSA. V lost 1 base to trimming and J lost 4 bases; unmatched junction nucleotides: 7. The CDR3 runs to 15 residues. Written as DNA, the CDR3 is TGTGCCAGCAGCTTAGGGGGACAGCCAGTTTACGAGCAGTACTTC. Residues: CASSLGGQPVYEQYF. The full variable domain, rest sourced from reference TRBV7-2 and TRBJ2-7, is GAGVSQSPSNKVTEKGKDVELRCDPISGHTALYWYRQSLGQGLEFLIYFQGNSAPDKSGLPSDRFSAERTGGSVSTLTIQRTQQEDSAVYLCASSLGGQPVYEQYFGPGTRLTVT.

J is TRBJ2-3 and V is TRBV7-9; 11 bases are shared with TRBD1. Trimming removed 5 bases from V and 4 bases from J; junction bases left unmatched: 8. Germline CDR1 is SEHNR and CDR2 is FQNEAQ (reference sequence). The CDR3 is 16 residues long. The CDR3 sequence: CASSATGTGGSDTQYF. As DNA, the CDR3 is TGTGCCAGCAGCGCTACCGGGACAGGGGGATCAGATACGCAGTATTTT.

This chain uses TRBV27 with TRBJ2-2, with TRBD1 matching 7 bases. Germline trimming cut 4 bases from V and 6 bases from J; bases unmatched to any gene: 5. Germline CDR1 is MNHEY and CDR2 is SMNVEV (reference sequence). The CDR3 loop spans 14 amino acids. The DNA for the CDR3 is TGTGCCAGCAGTTCCCCCAGGGGGTCCGGGGAGCTGTTTTTT. Protein: CASSSPRGSGELFF.

Regarding this clone: The same CDR3 is also encoded by other DNA sequences in this sample. The chain employs TRBV7-9 and TRBJ2-1, with TRBD2 as a possible D gene (7 bases). Germline CDR1 and CDR2: SEHNR and FQNEAQ (reference sequence). V was cut by 5 bases and J by 4 bases, with 15 bases left in between. The CDR3 is made up of 15 amino acids. Written as DNA, the CDR3 is TGTGCCAGCAGCCCACCGGGGGGCCCTTACAATGAGCAGTTCTTC. It yields the protein CASSPPGGPYNEQFF.

This clone showed up just a few times. The chain recombines TRBV9 with TRBJ1-1; 8 bases map to TRBD1. From germline, CDR1 is SGDLS and CDR2 YYNGEE. The CDR3 covers 13 residues. Trimming at V came to 4 bases and at J to 3 bases, leaving 2 bases not matched to a gene. Here the CDR3 reads CASSIQGDTEAFF. Here the CDR3 DNA reads TGTGCCAGCAGCATACAGGGGGACACTGAAGCTTTCTTT.

The DNA of the CDR3 is TGTGCCAGCAGCTACCGACAGGGAGAAGCTTTCTTT. This translates into CASSYRQGEAFF. The chain carries TRBV13 and TRBJ1-1; TRBD1 aligns across 7 bases. The germline gives CDR1 PRHDT, CDR2 FYEKMQ (reference sequence). The CDR3 is 12 amino acids. J lost 8 bases, V lost 4 bases, and 4 bases had no gene match.